This T cell receptor beta chain was retrieved from a study of long-term antiretroviral therapy in people with HIV. The CDR3 is 15 residues long. With 6 bases removed from V and 2 bases from J, the gap between germline ends came to 16 bases. Germline V gene sequence: CDR1 MNHEY, CDR2 SVGAGI. Of note for this clone: What it binds is unknown.

Researchers secured at least one pre-ART and at least two post-ART PBMC samples from each donor. The authors ran the immunoSEQ assay, v3.0, at survey level. Measured with immunoSEQ multiplex PCR; TCRdb has only the in-frame clones, and not every one. Of some 19,000 clones in the sample, around three quarters were seen once. Study-wide results and caveats: ART adherence, viral resistance and therapy changes were not recorded.

The receptor was derived from a man in his fifties or sixties with HIV. J is TRBJ1-2 and V is TRBV6-5; D is uncertain. The sequencing here drew on unsorted PBMCs, taken 2.2 years after starting antiretroviral therapy. CDR3 DNA sequence: TGTGCCAGCAGCCCCCCCCGGGCTTACAACTATGGCTACACCTTC. It translates to CASSPPRAYNYGYTF.